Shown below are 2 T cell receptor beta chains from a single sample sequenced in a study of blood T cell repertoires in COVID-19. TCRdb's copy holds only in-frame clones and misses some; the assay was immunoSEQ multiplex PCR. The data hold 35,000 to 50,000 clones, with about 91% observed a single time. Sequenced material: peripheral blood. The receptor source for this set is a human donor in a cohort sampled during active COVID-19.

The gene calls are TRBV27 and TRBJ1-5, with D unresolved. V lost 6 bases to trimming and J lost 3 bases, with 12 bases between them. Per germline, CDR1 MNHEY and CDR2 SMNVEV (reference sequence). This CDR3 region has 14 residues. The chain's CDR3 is CASSLEGLNQPQHF. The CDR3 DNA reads TGTGCCAGCAGCTTAGAGGGCCTCAATCAGCCCCAGCATTTT.

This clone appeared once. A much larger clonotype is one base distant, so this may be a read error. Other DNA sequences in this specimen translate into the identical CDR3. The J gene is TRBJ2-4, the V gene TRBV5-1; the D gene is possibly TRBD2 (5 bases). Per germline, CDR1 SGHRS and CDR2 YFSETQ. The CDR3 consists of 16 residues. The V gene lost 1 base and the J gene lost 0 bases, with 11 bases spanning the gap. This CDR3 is CASSLNDGVAKNIQYF. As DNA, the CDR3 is TGCGCCAGCAGCTTGAATGACGGGGTAGCCAAAAACATTCAGTACTTC.